The 2 T cell receptor beta chains reported below all come from one sample, sequenced in a study of blood T cells in healthy people across ages. For the second PCR, which ran for about 7 to 11 cycles, a sample-barcoded 5' primer and a J-beta primer mix were used. In TCRdb, the 5' RACE reads were re-called with MiXCR into one record per CDR3 protein. The sample records 1.4 million to 1.5 million distinct CDR3 sequences, 42% being singletons. Source material: blood. These receptors were taken from a woman aged 18-29 years in good health.

This clonotype was counted a single time. The chain recombines TRBV15 with TRBJ2-1; a weak D match, TRBD2 (6 bases). Germline V CDR1 and CDR2: LNHNV, YYDKDF (reference sequence). The CDR3 has 16 residues. Trimming shortened V by 0 bases and J by 5 bases, and 14 bases separated the two germline ends. The CDR3 DNA reads as TGTGCCACCAGCAGAGATATCCAGCGGAGGGACAATGAGCAGTTCTTC. The encoded protein is CATSRDIQRRDNEQFF.

The chain uses TRBV20-1 and TRBJ2-1; 7 bases match TRBD2. The end of the DNA aligns better with TRBJ2-7, so the J call may be wrong. Germline V gene data show CDR1 as DFQATT and CDR2 as SNEGSKA (reference sequence). CDR3 length: 14 residues. The CDR3 here is CSASSGTIHNEQYF. The CDR3 DNA sequence: TGCAGTGCTAGTTCCGGGACTATCCACAATGAGCAGTACTTC.